This T cell receptor (beta chain) was identified in a study of cytomegalovirus exposure and HLA in healthy donors. In the study overall: Some 200 million T cells yielded under 130 million unique TCR beta sequences in earlier analysis. Most donors, roughly 82% of around 400 genotyped, fell in the Caucasian-associated ancestry cluster. Points from the study as a whole: Likely technical artifact: a cluster of highly shared sequence variants. Across all donors, roughly uniform sequencing depth was an assumption of the presence/absence analyses.

PCR employed 60 Vbeta and 13 Jbeta primers. Data came from immunoSEQ multiplex PCR; TCRdb stores just in-frame clones and leaves some out. This table holds around 150,000 clones, around 76% found once. Turning to this clone: The antigen is undetermined.

Germline values: CDR1 GTSNPN, CDR2 SVGIG (reference sequence). The CDR3 is 16 amino acids. The ends were cut back, 0 bases at V and 2 bases at J, with 14 bases in the middle. The source of this sequence is a girl aged 5-17 years in good health and CMV-seropositive. The chain recombines TRBV30 with TRBJ1-3; tentative D call: TRBD1 (5 bases). The specimen sequenced was PBMCs. CDR3: CAWSVVARGAGNTIYF. Here the CDR3 DNA reads TGTGCCTGGAGTGTAGTTGCCCGGGGGGCTGGAAACACCATATATTTT.